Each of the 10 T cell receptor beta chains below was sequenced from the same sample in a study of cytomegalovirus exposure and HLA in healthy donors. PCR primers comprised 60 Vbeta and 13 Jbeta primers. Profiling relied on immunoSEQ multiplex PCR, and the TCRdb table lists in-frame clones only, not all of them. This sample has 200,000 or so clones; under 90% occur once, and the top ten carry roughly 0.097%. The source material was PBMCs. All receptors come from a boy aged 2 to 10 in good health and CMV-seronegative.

CDR3 DNA sequence: TGTGCCAGCAGCCCCTTTTCCGGGGGAGCTTTCTTT. The encoded protein is CASSPFSGGAFF. The V gene is TRBV9, the J gene TRBJ1-1; D is perhaps TRBD1 (5 bases). The V end was cut by 4 bases, the J end by 10 bases, with 14 bases between. Germline V gives CDR1 SGDLS, CDR2 YYNGEE. The CDR3 consists of 12 residues.

The CDR3 DNA reads as TGCGCCAGCAGCTTGGTTGGCAGGAGGTTGGAGACCCAGTACTTC. This codes for CASSLVGRRLETQYF. V and J are TRBV5-1 and TRBJ2-5, with D tentatively TRBD2 (5 bases). The CDR3 contains 15 residues. CDR1 is SGHRS and CDR2 is YFSETQ in the germline V gene. V was shortened by 0 bases and J by 5 bases, with 14 bases between the two germline ends. Using reference TRBV5-1 and TRBJ2-5 for the parts outside the CDR3, the full variable domain is KAGVTQTPRYLIKTRGQQVTLSCSPISGHRSVSWYQQTPGQGLQFLFEYFSETQRNKGNFPGRFSGRQFSNSRSEMNVSTLELGDSALYLCASSLVGRRLETQYFGPGTRLLVL.

The CDR3 nucleotides are TGTGCCAGCTCTCCCTCCCGGGTTAATCAGCCCCAGCATTTT. Amino acid sequence: CASSPSRVNQPQHF. This chain connects TRBV6-6 to TRBJ1-5; D is ambiguous. With 8 bases removed from V and 4 bases from J, the gap between germline ends came to 15 bases. Germline assignment: CDR1 MNHNY and CDR2 SVGAGI (reference sequence). CDR3 length: 14 amino acids.

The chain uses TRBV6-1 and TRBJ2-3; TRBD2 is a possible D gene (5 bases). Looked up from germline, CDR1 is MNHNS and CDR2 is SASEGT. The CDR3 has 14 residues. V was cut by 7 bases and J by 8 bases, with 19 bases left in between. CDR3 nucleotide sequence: TGTGCCAGCACCCGGGATTCCCTCATCGGTACGCAGTATTTT. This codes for CASTRDSLIGTQYF.

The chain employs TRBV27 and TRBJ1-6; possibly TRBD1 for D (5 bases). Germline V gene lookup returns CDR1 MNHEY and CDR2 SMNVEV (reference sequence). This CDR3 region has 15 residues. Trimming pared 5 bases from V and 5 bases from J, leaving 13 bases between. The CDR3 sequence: CASSRIGQNNSPLHF. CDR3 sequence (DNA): TGTGCCAGCAGTAGGATAGGACAAAATAATTCACCCCTCCACTTT.

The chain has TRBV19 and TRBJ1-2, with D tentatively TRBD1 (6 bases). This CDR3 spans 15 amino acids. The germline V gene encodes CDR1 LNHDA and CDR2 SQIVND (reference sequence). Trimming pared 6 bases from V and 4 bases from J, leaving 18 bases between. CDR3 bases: TGTGCCAGTAGGAGACCCGGACAGACCGGCTATGGCTACACCTTC. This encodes CASRRPGQTGYGYTF.

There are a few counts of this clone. CDR3 bases: TGTGCCAGCAGTGAAGCACTTGGGACAGCCGTCGGTGGTGGCTACACCTTC. This gives the protein CASSEALGTAVGGGYTF. The V gene is TRBV6-1, the J gene TRBJ1-2; 7 bases align to TRBD1. The CDR3 runs to 17 residues. Germline V gene sequence: CDR1 MNHNS, CDR2 SASEGT. V lost 0 bases to trimming and J lost 7 bases; unmatched junction nucleotides: 14.

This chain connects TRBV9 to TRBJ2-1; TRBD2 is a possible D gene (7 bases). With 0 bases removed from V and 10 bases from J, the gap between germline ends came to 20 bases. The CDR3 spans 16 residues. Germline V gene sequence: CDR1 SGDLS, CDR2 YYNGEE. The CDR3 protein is CASSVATGGPLGEQFF. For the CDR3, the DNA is TGTGCCAGCAGCGTAGCTACCGGGGGGCCCTTGGGGGAGCAGTTCTTC. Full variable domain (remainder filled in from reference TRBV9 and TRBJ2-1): DSGVTQTPKHLITATGQRVTLRCSPRSGDLSVYWYQQSLDQGLQFLIQYYNGEERAKGNILERFSAQQFPDLHSELNLSSLELGDSALYFCASSVATGGPLGEQFFGPGTRLTVL.

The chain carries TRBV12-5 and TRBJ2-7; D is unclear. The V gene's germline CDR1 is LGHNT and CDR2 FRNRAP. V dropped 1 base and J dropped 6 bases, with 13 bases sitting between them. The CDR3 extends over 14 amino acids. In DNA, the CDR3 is TGTGCTAGTGGTTTGGACGCGTCCCACGGCGAGCAGTACTTC. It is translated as CASGLDASHGEQYF.

Here the CDR3 DNA reads TGTGCCAGCAGCCGAGCGGGGGGCCAAGAGACCCAGTACTTC. The encoded protein is CASSRAGGQETQYF. The rearrangement uses TRBV7-2 and TRBJ2-5; TRBD2 matches at 9 bases. Germline V gene data show CDR1 as SGHTA and CDR2 as FQGNSA. V was clipped by 5 bases and J by 1 base; unmatched bases: 2. This CDR3 is built from 14 residues.